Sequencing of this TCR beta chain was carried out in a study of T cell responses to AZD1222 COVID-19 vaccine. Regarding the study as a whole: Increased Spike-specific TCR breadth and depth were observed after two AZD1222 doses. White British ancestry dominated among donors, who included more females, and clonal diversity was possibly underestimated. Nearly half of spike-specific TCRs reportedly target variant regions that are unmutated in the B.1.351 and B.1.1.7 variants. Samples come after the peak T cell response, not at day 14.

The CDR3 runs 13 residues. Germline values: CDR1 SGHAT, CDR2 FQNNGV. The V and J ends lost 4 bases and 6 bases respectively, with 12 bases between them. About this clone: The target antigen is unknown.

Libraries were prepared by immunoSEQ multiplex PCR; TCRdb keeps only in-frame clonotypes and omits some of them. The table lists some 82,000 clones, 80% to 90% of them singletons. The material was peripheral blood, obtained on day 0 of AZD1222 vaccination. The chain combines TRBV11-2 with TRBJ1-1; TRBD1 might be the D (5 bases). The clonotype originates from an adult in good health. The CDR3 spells CASSWDLRAEAFF. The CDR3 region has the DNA TGTGCCAGCAGCTGGGACCTACGTGCTGAAGCTTTCTTT.